This T cell receptor beta chain was identified in a study of human T cells and chemical hapten exposure. Study-wide background: The sensitizer, 2% DPC, was used on approximately 2 cm by approximately 2 cm of upper inner arm skin. The patient population, which was mostly female, had alopecia areata, totalis or universalis.

As processed by the authors: Counting gave a median of around 100,000 TCRs per sample, with values ranging from about 23,224 to 690,600. TCRdb re-derived calls from the RACE reads in MiXCR, one entry per CDR3 protein. Clone size and V and J calls follow TCRdb, not the original study. This table holds roughly 200,000 distinct CDR3 sequences, 20% to 25% found once. This sample's time point: patch test 1, 2 weeks after DPC sensitization. Noted treatment: therapeutic diphenylcyclopropenone sensitization with weekly scalp DPC. Deletions cut 2 bases from V and 7 bases from J, with 15 bases between. Germline V lookup: CDR1 DFQATT, CDR2 SNEGSKA (reference sequence). CDR3 length: 14 amino acids.

The V gene is TRBV20-1, the J gene TRBJ2-1; D unclear. This specimen was whole blood, taken in connection with sensitization to the hapten diphenylcyclopropenone (DPC). The sequence was collected from a woman aged 45-65 years with alopecia areata. Some clones in this sample may be carry-over from other donors' samples. CDR3 sequence reads: CSARKSELRNEQFF. The CDR3 region has the DNA TGCAGTGCTAGAAAGTCCGAGCTCCGAAATGAGCAGTTCTTC.